This record covers a single T cell receptor (beta chain). This same CDR3 is encoded by further DNA sequences in the sample. The sample is drawn from a study of blood T cell repertoires in COVID-19. Study-level information: Nucleic acid was either cDNA or gDNA, and it came from T cells, B-cell-depleted T cells, or PBMCs.

Original data processing: Researchers report that nucleated cell counts were estimated from reference gene primer amplification. Generated by immunoSEQ multiplex PCR, the TCRdb table keeps only in-frame clones and is missing some. V, J and clone size reflect that table, while D and trimming were determined from the DNA. The top ten clones hold around 5.1% of a sample with 35,000 to 40,000 clones, roughly 85% of them seen once. Trimming removed 2 bases from V and 2 bases from J, with 4 bases in between. Germline CDR1 is KGHSH and CDR2 is LQKENI. The CDR3 is 12 residues long. Seattle's enrolled individuals joined amid active infection and were then monitored longitudinally.

The TCR originated in a man in his sixties with COVID-19, enrolled during active disease. V usage is TRBV18 and J usage is TRBJ2-7; D is unresolved. The material sequenced was peripheral blood. This CDR3 reads CASSPGPYEQYF. The CDR3 bases are TGTGCCAGCTCACCAGGGCCCTACGAGCAGTACTTC.